The 17 T cell receptor beta chains below all came from one sample that was sequenced in a study of radiation and T cells in renal cell carcinoma. As to time point: baseline pretreatment blood. The treatment here: 15 Gy SBRT to primary tumor, nephrectomy 4 weeks later. Here immunoSEQ multiplex PCR was the method, and the copy in TCRdb shows in-frame clones only, minus some. The sample lists about 150,000 clones; around 90% were seen once. The sequencing here drew on blood, taken from a patient whose treatment included radiotherapy and nephrectomy. These receptors came from a woman in her sixties or seventies with renal cell carcinoma.

The sample holds one count of this clone. The rearrangement links TRBV7-3 to TRBJ1-2; unclear D gene. V was pared by 2 bases and J by 0 bases, with 10 bases between. Germline CDR1 and CDR2: SGHTA and FQGTGA. This CDR3 spans 15 amino acids. This CDR3 is CASSLDSASNYGYTF. CDR3 in DNA: TGTGCCAGCAGCTTAGACTCAGCCTCTAACTATGGCTACACCTTC.

A few counts support this clone. This chain links TRBV11-2 with TRBJ1-6; 7 bases line up with TRBD1. This CDR3 spans 15 amino acids. With V trimmed by 5 bases and J by 6 bases, 7 bases remained unmatched. Germline CDR1 and CDR2: SGHAT and FQNNGV. The CDR3 bases are TGTGCCAGCAGCCCCCGGGACAGCCTTAATTCACCCCTCCACTTT. Its translation: CASSPRDSLNSPLHF.

V gene TRBV7-2 combines with J gene TRBJ1-1, with 7 positions matching TRBD1. The junction had 10 bases not matched to a gene; V was cut back by 4 bases and J by 11 bases. The CDR3 contains 13 residues. Germline CDR1 is SGHTA and CDR2 is FQGNSA. In DNA, the CDR3 is TGTGCCAGCAGCTATGGGACAGTACTTGAGGCTTTCTTT. It is translated as CASSYGTVLEAFF.

The chain joins TRBV15 to TRBJ2-5; unclear D gene. The CDR3 has 15 residues. Germline V gene sequence: CDR1 LNHNV, CDR2 YYDKDF (reference sequence). Trimming removed 5 bases from V and 0 bases from J, with 13 bases in between. In nucleotides, the CDR3 is TGTGCCACCAGCGGGTTCGGCGGCCACCAAGAGACCCAGTACTTC. This gives the protein CATSGFGGHQETQYF.

V is TRBV28 and J is TRBJ1-2, with D perhaps matching TRBD1 (5 bases). The CDR3 consists of 14 residues. Germline assignment: CDR1 MDHEN and CDR2 SYDVKM. Deletions cut 4 bases from V and 4 bases from J, with 13 bases between. Written as DNA, the CDR3 is TGTGCCAGCAGTTCTCAGGGACCGTCCTATGGCTACACCTTC. Translated, it gives CASSSQGPSYGYTF.

The V gene is TRBV7-6, the J gene TRBJ1-2; 9 positions match TRBD1. The CDR3 is 16 amino acids. From germline, CDR1 is SGHVS and CDR2 FNYEAQ. Losses at the gene ends were 5 bases for V and 4 bases for J; bases not matched to a gene: 11. The CDR3 DNA is TGTGCCAGCAGCCATCGGGGGGACAGGGCCGGCTATGGCTACACCTTC. It encodes CASSHRGDRAGYGYTF. The full variable domain, rest sourced from reference TRBV7-6 and TRBJ1-2, is GAGVSQSPRYKVTKRGQDVALRCDPISGHVSLYWYRQALGQGPEFLTYFNYEAQQDKSGLPNDRFSAERPEGSISTLTIQRTEQRDSAMYRCASSHRGDRAGYGYTFGSGTRLTVV.

CDR3 DNA sequence: TGTGCCACCAGCAGAGGGGCAGGGAGGTCTGGAAACACCATATATTTT. It encodes CATSRGAGRSGNTIYF. The rearrangement links TRBV15 to TRBJ1-3, with TRBD1 as a possible D gene (5 bases). Germline CDR1 reads LNHNV; CDR2 reads YYDKDF (reference sequence). The CDR3 spans 16 residues. The V end lost 1 base, the J end lost 1 base, and 11 bases lay between the germline ends.

This chain connects TRBV7-8 to TRBJ2-7; D is possibly TRBD1 (6 bases). The CDR3 has 20 amino acids. CDR1 and CDR2 from the germline V gene are SGHVS and FQNEAQ. V lost 5 bases and J lost 0, with 29 bases in between. The CDR3 DNA reads TGTGCCAGCAGCCAAAGATTTCGGGACACCAAATTGACCAACTCCTACGAGCAGTACTTC. Its protein product is CASSQRFRDTKLTNSYEQYF.

The chain employs TRBV19 and TRBJ2-3; D remains unclear. CDR1 and CDR2 from the germline V gene are LNHDA and SQIVND (reference sequence). V was trimmed by 1 base and J by 4 bases, leaving 9 bases between them. CDR3 length: 14 residues. CDR3 sequence (DNA): TGTGCCAGTAGTATAGTGCCCTTCGCAGATACGCAGTATTTT. As protein: CASSIVPFADTQYF.

On this clone itself: This sample includes further DNA sequences coding for the same CDR3. The V and J genes are TRBV6-4 and TRBJ1-1, with 8 bases fitting TRBD1. V shed 3 bases, J shed 2 bases, and the junction held 11 bases outside the gene matches. This CDR3 is built from 17 residues. Germline-derived CDR1 and CDR2 are MRHNA and SNTAGT. CDR3 nucleotides: TGTGCCAGCAGTGAAAGGGCAGGGGGCGCAGGTAACACTGAAGCTTTCTTT. Translating it yields CASSERAGGAGNTEAFF.

The chain uses TRBV25-1 and TRBJ1-2, with D unclear. This CDR3 is built from 13 residues. Germline lookup yields CDR1 MGHDK and CDR2 SYGVNS. The germline V and J ends were trimmed by 2 bases and 8 bases, with 12 bases remaining between them. In DNA, the CDR3 is TGTGCCAGCAGTGAAATTGGGGATCAGGGCTACACCTTC. Protein sequence: CASSEIGDQGYTF.

This clone was found once. The J gene is TRBJ1-1, the V gene TRBV6-1; D ambiguous. V lost 1 base to trimming and J lost 0 bases, with 3 bases between them. Germline CDR1 and CDR2: MNHNS and SASEGT. This CDR3 is built from 13 residues. CDR3 coding DNA: TGTGCCAGCAGTGAAGGGGTGAACACTGAAGCTTTCTTT. This translates into CASSEGVNTEAFF.

The chain links TRBV29-1 to TRBJ2-2; D not certain. The CDR3 is 14 residues long. V was pared by 3 bases and J by 3 bases, with 11 bases between. Per germline, CDR1 SQVTM and CDR2 ANQGSEA. CDR3 in amino acids: CSVDFPGYTGELFF. CDR3 coding DNA: TGCAGCGTTGACTTCCCTGGATACACCGGGGAGCTGTTTTTT.

The chain is built from TRBV14 and TRBJ1-4; TRBD1 matches at 7 bases. V lost 2 bases, J lost 0 bases, and 6 bases stayed unmatched. The CDR3 spans 17 residues. Germline-derived CDR1 and CDR2 are SGHDN and FVKESK. In nucleotides, the CDR3 is TGTGCCAGCAGCCAACCATCAACAGGGGCAACTAATGAAAAACTGTTTTTT. Translation gives CASSQPSTGATNEKLFF.

This clone was found once. The CDR3 coding sequence is TGTGCCAGCAGTTTAAGAGGGACAGGGCCCTATGGCTACACCTTC. Residues: CASSLRGTGPYGYTF. The chain uses TRBV27 and TRBJ1-2; 9 bases align to TRBD1. The junction had 5 bases not matched to a gene; V was cut back by 2 bases and J by 4 bases. The CDR3 totals 15 residues. In germline, CDR1 is MNHEY, CDR2 SMNVEV (reference sequence).

The chain carries TRBV28 and TRBJ1-3, with D unclear. Deletions cut 2 bases from V and 0 bases from J, with 8 bases between. The CDR3 extends over 15 amino acids. Germline loops: CDR1 MDHEN, CDR2 SYDVKM. The CDR3 DNA reads as TGTGCCAGCAGTTTAGGGCAGGTCTCTGGAAACACCATATATTTT. Translated: CASSLGQVSGNTIYF. Complete variable domain (other parts from reference TRBV28 and TRBJ1-3): DVKVTQSSRYLVKRTGEKVFLECVQDMDHENMFWYRQDPGLGLRLIYFSYDVKMKEKGDIPEGYSVSREKKERFSLILESASTNQTSMYLCASSLGQVSGNTIYFGEGSWLTVV.

The rearrangement uses TRBV9 and TRBJ2-1, with TRBD2 matching 13 bases. The CDR3 sequence is 16 residues long. Trimming at V came to 4 bases and at J to 7 bases, leaving 8 bases not matched to a gene. CDR1 SGDLS and CDR2 YYNGEE come from the germline V gene. The CDR3 DNA reads TGTGCCAGCAGCTACGGGACTAGCGGGGTGGGGAATGAGCAGTTCTTC. Its protein is CASSYGTSGVGNEQFF.